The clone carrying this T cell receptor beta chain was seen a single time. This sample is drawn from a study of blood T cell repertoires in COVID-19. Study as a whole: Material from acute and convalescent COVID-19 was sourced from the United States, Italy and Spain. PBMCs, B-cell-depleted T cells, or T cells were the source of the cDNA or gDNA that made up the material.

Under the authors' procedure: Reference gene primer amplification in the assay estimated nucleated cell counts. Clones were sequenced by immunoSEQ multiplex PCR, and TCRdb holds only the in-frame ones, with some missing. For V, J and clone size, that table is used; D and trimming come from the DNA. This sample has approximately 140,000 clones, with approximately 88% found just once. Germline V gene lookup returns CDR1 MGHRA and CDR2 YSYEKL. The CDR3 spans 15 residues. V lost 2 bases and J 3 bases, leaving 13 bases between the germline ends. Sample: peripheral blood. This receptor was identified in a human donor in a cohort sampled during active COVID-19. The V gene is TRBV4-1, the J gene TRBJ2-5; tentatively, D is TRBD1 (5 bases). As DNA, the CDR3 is TGCGCCAGCAGCCAATCTCCAGGGTCTAAAGAGACCCAGTACTTC. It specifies CASSQSPGSKETQYF.